What follows is one T cell receptor beta chain and its context. Its specificity is unknown. The assay was immunoSEQ multiplex PCR, and TCRdb's table has in-frame clones only and misses some. The sample has about 20,000 clones, approximately 83% seen once. This sample is drawn from a study of regulatory dendritic cells for organ transplantation. Looking at the study overall: Regulatory dendritic cells were monocyte-derived, receiving vitamin D3 on days 0 and 4 and IL-10 on day 4. Points from the study as a whole: Naive CD4+ and CD8+ repertoires were highly diverse; memory CD8+ was most oligoclonal. Memory CD8+ clonal expansion seemed more limited with regulatory than mature dendritic cells. Resting memory CD8+ T cells held the most alloreactive clonotypes.

Sorted subsets were CFSE-labeled and cultured less than six days with allogeneic dendritic cells. The germline V gene encodes CDR1 SGHRS and CDR2 YFSETQ. Germline trimming cut 4 bases from V and 5 bases from J; bases unmatched to any gene: 12. The length of the CDR3 is 17 residues. Material for sequencing was naive CD4+ T cells from blood cultured with regulatory dendritic cells. The subset here: CD45RA+ naive T cells. This rearrangement joins TRBV5-1 to TRBJ2-1; 10 nucleotides line up with TRBD2. This receptor was taken from a human donor in good health. The CDR3 DNA reads TGCGCCAGCAGCAGAAAAAGGGGACTAGCGAATCACAATGAGCAGTTCTTC. Amino acids: CASSRKRGLANHNEQFF.